Following are 22 T cell receptor beta chains from one sample sequenced in a study of CD8+ T cells in alopecia areata. Documented treatment: oral pan-JAK inhibitor, 5-10 mg twice daily. cDNA serving as the sequencing template came from extracted, reverse transcribed RNA. Generated by immunoSEQ multiplex PCR, the TCRdb table keeps only in-frame clones and is missing some. The table records 250,000 to 300,000 clones, roughly 50% of them present only once. Specimen: CD4+ T cells sorted from blood, collected at week 24, from a patient treated with tofacitinib. These receptors all stem from a human donor with alopecia areata.

This clone was picked up one time. The chain uses TRBV7-4 and TRBJ1-5, with D possibly matching TRBD1 (5 bases). Trimming pared 6 bases from V and 0 bases from J, leaving 21 bases between. CDR3 length: 18 amino acids. CDR1 is SGHVT, CDR2 SQSDAQ, per germline. This CDR3 is CASRSNRKLAYSNQPQHF. The CDR3 nucleotides are TGTGCCAGCAGGTCTAACAGGAAACTAGCATATAGCAATCAGCCCCAGCATTTT.

A few counts support this clone. The chain recombines TRBV7-2 with TRBJ2-5; D is unresolved. CDR1 and CDR2 (germline): SGHTA, FQGNSA. V was trimmed by 2 bases and J by 5 bases, leaving 12 bases between them. There are 14 residues in the CDR3. CDR3 in amino acids: CASSLYGIRETQYF. The DNA of the CDR3 is TGTGCCAGCAGCTTATATGGGATCCGGGAGACCCAGTACTTC.

The rearrangement uses TRBV7-8 and TRBJ2-6; no definite D call. Trimming cost V 1 base and J 4 bases, with 5 bases left between them. Germline V gene sequence: CDR1 SGHVS, CDR2 FQNEAQ. The CDR3 sequence is 14 residues long. CDR3 bases: TGTGCCAGCAGCTTAGTGAGCGGGGCCAACGTCCTGACTTTC. The encoded protein is CASSLVSGANVLTF.

The chain employs TRBV27 and TRBJ2-2, with D uncertain. Germline V CDR1 and CDR2: MNHEY, SMNVEV (reference sequence). The V end was cut by 7 bases, the J end by 0 bases, with 9 bases between. The CDR3 spans 14 residues. The CDR3 protein is CASKGRANTGELFF. The CDR3, as DNA: TGTGCCAGCAAGGGCAGAGCGAACACCGGGGAGCTGTTTTTT.

V is TRBV6-6 and J is TRBJ2-5; D gene uncertain. The germline CDR1 and CDR2 sequences are MNHNY and SVGAGI (reference sequence). The CDR3 is made up of 12 amino acids. Trimming took off 2 bases at V and 13 bases at J, with 14 bases between the two ends. The CDR3 DNA is TGTGCCAGCAGTTACGCAGACACAGAAACGTACTTC. Amino acid sequence: CASSYADTETYF.

The chain couples TRBV25-1 to TRBJ1-1, with D possibly TRBD1 on 5 matching bases. Trimming pared 2 bases from V and 3 bases from J, leaving 19 bases between. CDR1 is MGHDK and CDR2 is SYGVNS in the germline V gene. This CDR3 has 17 amino acids. This chain's CDR3 is CASSEGGTSVRDTEAFF. For the CDR3, the DNA is TGTGCCAGCAGTGAAGGTGGGACGTCCGTTCGTGACACTGAAGCTTTCTTT.

The chain carries TRBV30 and TRBJ1-2; the D is unclear. CDR1 is GTSNPN and CDR2 is SVGIG in the germline V gene (reference sequence). The CDR3 runs 12 residues. Trimming left V 5 bases short and J 7 bases short, with 14 bases between. The CDR3 DNA sequence: TGTGCCTGGGAGCGCCCCACTGCTGGCTACACCTTC. Its translation: CAWERPTAGYTF.

This clone was counted only a few times. This chain connects TRBV29-1 to TRBJ1-1, with no clear D. V lost 5 bases, J lost 6 bases, and 10 bases lay in between. Germline V gene data show CDR1 as SQVTM and CDR2 as ANQGSEA. The CDR3 length is 11 residues. The CDR3 protein is CSVRGQAEAFF. The CDR3, as DNA: TGCAGCGTTCGAGGGCAGGCTGAAGCTTTCTTT.

V usage is TRBV9 and J usage is TRBJ2-3; 7 bases agree with TRBD2. V shed 0 bases, J shed 2 bases, and the junction held 6 bases outside the gene matches. Germline CDR1 SGDLS, CDR2 YYNGEE. The CDR3 loop spans 16 amino acids. The CDR3 bases are TGTGCCAGCAGCGTAGTCCTAGCGGCCAACACAGATACGCAGTATTTT. It specifies CASSVVLAANTDTQYF.

The chain employs TRBV5-1 and TRBJ1-1; tentatively, D is TRBD1 (5 bases). CDR1 SGHRS and CDR2 YFSETQ come from the germline V gene. The CDR3 covers 13 residues. V lost 1 base and J 2 bases, leaving 6 bases between the germline ends. CDR3 bases: TGCGCCAGCAGCTTGAGGGGAAACACTGAAGCTTTCTTT. Its translation: CASSLRGNTEAFF.

Details on this clone: At the DNA level, this CDR3 is encoded by other sequences in the same sample as well. The chain couples TRBV27 to TRBJ1-5; unclear D gene. Germline-derived CDR1 and CDR2 are MNHEY and SMNVEV (reference sequence). The CDR3 is 13 amino acids. Between the trimmed V and J ends, which lost 2 bases and 0 bases, there was a span of 2 bases. Here the CDR3 DNA reads TGTGCCAGCAGTTTAGTTAGCAATCAGCCCCAGCATTTT. Translation gives CASSLVSNQPQHF.

This chain joins TRBV5-1 and TRBJ1-1, with D possibly being TRBD1 (5 bases). The ends were cut back, 0 bases at V and 7 bases at J, with 13 bases in the middle. CDR3 size: 14 residues. Germline lookup yields CDR1 SGHRS and CDR2 YFSETQ. CDR3 sequence (DNA): TGCGCCAGCAGCTTGGGCCTTGACAGCCTTGAAGCTTTCTTT. It translates to CASSLGLDSLEAFF.

The chain carries TRBV19 and TRBJ2-5; 13 nucleotides align to TRBD2. Germline-derived CDR1 and CDR2 are LNHDA and SQIVND (reference sequence). Trimming took 9 bases from V and 2 from J; bases not matched to a gene: 6. The CDR3 sequence is 15 residues long. The CDR3, as DNA: TGTGCCAGCAAGACTAGCGGGGGGCGACAAGAGACCCAGTACTTC. Translated, it gives CASKTSGGRQETQYF.

The chain joins TRBV30 to TRBJ1-1; D possibly corresponds to TRBD1 (5 bases). The length of the CDR3 is 14 residues. Germline V gene sequence: CDR1 GTSNPN, CDR2 SVGIG (reference sequence). Trimming removed 0 bases from V and 10 bases from J, with 18 bases in between. For the CDR3, the DNA is TGTGCCTGGAGTGTAATGGGAGTTGCAGGGCGAGCTTTCTTT. This codes for CAWSVMGVAGRAFF.

The V and J genes are TRBV4-1 and TRBJ1-2; D is perhaps TRBD1 (6 bases). Germline CDR1 is MGHRA and CDR2 is YSYEKL. The CDR3 runs 16 residues. V was clipped by 4 bases and J by 6 bases, with 21 bases between them. The CDR3 DNA sequence: TGCGCCAGCAGCCGGTTCGGGGGCCTTCAGTCAGATGGCTACACCTTC. Its protein product is CASSRFGGLQSDGYTF.

The CDR3 sequence is CASSNGTVNSPLHF. The DNA of the CDR3 is TGCGCCAGCAGCAATGGGACGGTGAATTCACCCCTCCACTTT. The V call is TRBV5-1, the J call TRBJ1-6, with a tentative D call TRBD1 (5 bases). In germline, CDR1 is SGHRS, CDR2 YFSETQ. Trimming left V 4 bases short and J 7 bases short, with 12 bases between. The CDR3 is made up of 14 amino acids.

The gene calls are TRBV4-1 and TRBJ1-1; maybe TRBD1 (6 bases). Per germline, CDR1 MGHRA and CDR2 YSYEKL. This CDR3 spans 13 amino acids. Between the trimmed V and J ends, which lost 4 bases and 8 bases, there was a span of 14 bases. DNA of the CDR3: TGCGCCAGCAGCCGGGACACCGGCCGGGAAGCTTTCTTT. It encodes CASSRDTGREAFF.

Note on this clone: Within the sample, other DNA sequences also encode this same CDR3. The chain is built from TRBV18 and TRBJ2-5, with D maybe TRBD1 (6 bases). Germline CDR1 KGHSH, CDR2 LQKENI. This CDR3 has 12 amino acids. V dropped 3 bases and J dropped 5 bases, with 7 bases sitting between them. As DNA, the CDR3 is TGTGCCAGCTCACCGAGGGGGGAGACCCAGTACTTC. Its translation is CASSPRGETQYF.

CDR3 protein: CASSPNTEAFF. CDR3 sequence (DNA): TGTGCCAGCAGCCCCAACACTGAAGCTTTCTTT. The rearrangement links TRBV6-6 to TRBJ1-1, with D unresolved. CDR1 MNHNY and CDR2 SVGAGI come from the germline V gene (reference sequence). With 6 bases removed from V and 2 bases from J, the gap between germline ends came to 4 bases. CDR3 size: 11 residues.

This clone was picked up a small number of times. The chain links TRBV2 to TRBJ1-2; possible D gene TRBD1, 6 bases. The germline V gene has CDR1 SNHLY and CDR2 FYNNEI. Trimming stripped 1 base from V and 2 bases from J, with 11 bases between. The CDR3 runs 15 residues. CDR3 region: CASSEVTGSNYGYTF. CDR3 DNA sequence: TGTGCCAGCAGTGAAGTTACAGGGAGCAACTATGGCTACACCTTC. Drawing the rest from reference TRBV2 and TRBJ1-2, the complete variable domain is EPEVTQTPSHQVTQMGQEVILRCVPISNHLYFYWYRQILGQKVEFLVSFYNNEISEKSEIFDDQFSVERPDGSNFTLKIRSTKLEDSAMYFCASSEVTGSNYGYTFGSGTRLTVV.

The chain joins TRBV10-3 to TRBJ2-7; 8 positions match TRBD1. The CDR3 totals 14 residues. V trimming: 6 bases; J trimming: 6 bases; junction bases outside the gene matches: 10. Looked up from germline, CDR1 is ENHRY and CDR2 is SYGVKD. Here the CDR3 reads CAIRPGQGPIEQYF. CDR3 sequence (DNA): TGTGCCATCAGACCCGGACAGGGCCCTATCGAGCAGTACTTC.

This clone was picked up a small number of times. The chain carries TRBV29-1 and TRBJ2-3, with TRBD2 identical over 12 bases. V gave up 7 bases and J gave up 5 bases; unmatched junction bases: 22. CDR1 SQVTM and CDR2 ANQGSEA come from the germline V gene. The CDR3 consists of 19 residues. CDR3 DNA: TGCAGCGCCTCTAAGCGACTAGCGGGGGACACCTGGTCACAAGATACGCAGTATTTT. It codes for CSASKRLAGDTWSQDTQYF.